This TCR beta chain stems from a study of blood T cell repertoires in COVID-19. In the study overall: Sites across the United States, Italy and Spain contributed samples from acute and convalescent COVID-19.

Libraries were prepared by immunoSEQ multiplex PCR; TCRdb keeps only in-frame clonotypes and omits some of them. The data show approximately 250,000 clones, less than 90% seen once. A single count supports this clone. The sequenced sample was peripheral blood. This clonotype originated in a man between 60 and 75 years old who had recovered from COVID-19.

CDR3 DNA: TGTGCCAGCAGCGAAAACAGGGAGCGCACAGATACGCAGTATTTT. This encodes CASSENRERTDTQYF. V gene TRBV11-3 combines with J gene TRBJ2-3; the D gene is possibly TRBD1 (6 bases). This CDR3 region has 15 residues. Trimming stripped 5 bases from V and 1 base from J, with 13 bases between. Germline CDR1 reads SGHNT; CDR2 reads YENEEA.